These 21 T cell receptor beta chains originate from one sample sequenced in a study of neurological immune-mediated disorders. TCRdb recomputed calls from the 5' RACE reads with MiXCR, one row per CDR3 protein. This sample has 55,000 to 85,000 distinct CDR3 sequences, with 3.2% found just once. The sample consisted of PBMCs. The source is a woman aged 45 to 65 with multiple sclerosis.

This clonotype has ten or more counts. The rearrangement joins TRBV6-6 to TRBJ2-4, with TRBD2 matching 7 bases. The CDR3 runs 14 residues. Germline lookup yields CDR1 MNHNY and CDR2 SVGAGI (reference sequence). With 7 bases clipped from V and 5 bases from J, the junction kept 8 bases outside the gene matches. CDR3 nucleotide sequence: TGTGCCAGCATGGGCGGGAGCCTCCAAAACATTCAGTACTTC. Its protein is CASMGGSLQNIQYF.

The chain uses TRBV11-1 and TRBJ2-7; TRBD2 aligns across 13 bases. CDR1 is SGHAT and CDR2 is FQDESV in the germline V gene (reference sequence). The CDR3 loop spans 15 amino acids. Trimming cost V 4 bases and J 6 bases; bases outside gene matches: 6. The CDR3 region has the DNA TGTGCCAGCAGCTCGACTAGCGGGAGGCGCGCCGAGCAGTACTTC. Its protein is CASSSTSGRRAEQYF.

This clonotype was picked up many times. The chain couples TRBV7-9 to TRBJ2-5, with D hard to call. The CDR3 consists of 13 residues. Trimming left V 3 bases short and J 6 bases short, with 11 bases between. Germline-derived CDR1 and CDR2 are SEHNR and FQNEAQ (reference sequence). The CDR3 DNA is TGTGCCAGCAGCTTCGACTCTCCTAAGACCCAGTACTTC. It yields the protein CASSFDSPKTQYF.

This clonotype was counted at least ten times. The V and J genes are TRBV12-3 or TRBV12-4 and TRBJ2-1; 11 nucleotides agree with TRBD2. The CDR3 spans 20 residues. V lost 1 base to trimming and J lost 0 bases; unmatched junction nucleotides: 11. The CDR3 spells CASSLVPVAGGDSSYNEQFF. The CDR3, as DNA: TGTGCCAGCAGTTTAGTTCCGGTAGCGGGGGGGGACAGCTCCTACAATGAGCAGTTCTTC.

This clonotype was observed many times. The chain has TRBV18 and TRBJ2-1, with 9 bases lining up with TRBD2. The CDR3 is 16 residues long. Germline V gene lookup returns CDR1 KGHSH and CDR2 LQKENI. The ends lost 2 bases at V and 9 bases at J; junction bases unmatched: 11. This chain's CDR3 is CASSPVGLAGQGEQFF. The CDR3 nucleotides read TGTGCCAGCTCACCAGTGGGGCTAGCGGGACAAGGTGAGCAGTTCTTC.

The table lists this clonotype with many counts. The V call is TRBV5-1, the J call TRBJ2-2; D unclear. CDR3 length: 12 amino acids. The germline V gene has CDR1 SGHRS and CDR2 YFSETQ. V was trimmed by 5 bases and J by 2 bases, leaving 4 bases between them. The CDR3 is CASRDNTGELFF. The CDR3 region has the DNA TGCGCCAGCAGGGATAACACCGGGGAGCTGTTTTTT.

In this sample, this clonotype turned up many times. V is TRBV14 and J is TRBJ1-1, with a weak D call TRBD1 (5 bases). This CDR3 has 13 amino acids. Germline V lookup: CDR1 SGHDN, CDR2 FVKESK. V lost 1 base and J lost 12, with 15 bases in between. The CDR3 protein is CASSQGGERTTFF. CDR3 sequence (DNA): TGTGCCAGCAGCCAAGGGGGGGAACGGACGACTTTCTTT.

This clonotype was recorded at least ten times. V and J are TRBV20-1 and TRBJ2-3; the D gene is possibly TRBD2 (5 bases). This CDR3 is 13 amino acids long. Germline assignment: CDR1 DFQATT and CDR2 SNEGSKA (reference sequence). Trimming took 4 bases from V and 6 from J, leaving 14 bases between them. CDR3 loop: CSATSLASDTQYF. The DNA for the CDR3 is TGCAGTGCTACCAGCCTAGCAAGCGATACGCAGTATTTT.

This clonotype showed up many times. The J gene is TRBJ1-2, the V gene TRBV5-1, with D possibly being TRBD1 (6 bases). The V gene lost 2 bases and the J gene lost 5 bases, with 25 bases spanning the gap. The CDR3 spans 18 residues. From germline, CDR1 is SGHRS and CDR2 YFSETQ. CDR3 nucleotide sequence: TGCGCCAGCAGCTTTTCAGGGGAGGCTGTGTCCCGTTTTTATGGCTACACCTTC. This encodes CASSFSGEAVSRFYGYTF.

The CDR3 sequence: CASSQGVEQYF. CDR3 bases: TGCGCCAGCAGCCAAGGGGTCGAGCAGTACTTC. This chain joins TRBV4-1 and TRBJ2-7; D unclear. V dropped 1 base and J dropped 6 bases, with 4 bases sitting between them. The CDR3 runs 11 residues. The germline gives CDR1 MGHRA, CDR2 YSYEKL.

This clonotype showed up many times. The gene calls are TRBV7-2 and TRBJ1-2, with no clear D. Trimming removed 1 base from V and 3 bases from J, with 9 bases in between. CDR1 SGHTA and CDR2 FQGNSA come from the germline V gene. This CDR3 spans 14 amino acids. CDR3 in amino acids: CASSLGPDDYGYTF. The DNA for the CDR3 is TGTGCCAGCAGCTTAGGTCCAGACGACTATGGCTACACCTTC.

Remarks on this clonotype: Since no conserved phenylalanine or tryptophan closes the CDR3, a read error is the likely cause. The gene calls are TRBV20-1 and TRBJ2-5, with TRBD1 matching over 8 bases. This CDR3 region has 14 residues. V lost 5 bases and J lost 5; bases outside the gene matches: 10. Per germline, CDR1 DFQATT and CDR2 SNEGSKA (reference sequence). Here the CDR3 reads CSAPLQGAWETQYG. CDR3 coding DNA: TGCAGTGCTCCTCTCCAGGGGGCATGGGAGACCCAGTACGGC.

This clonotype was found many times. The CDR3 nucleotides are TGTGCCAGCAGCTTGGAACGCAGGGACTATGGCTACACCTTC. Amino acids: CASSLERRDYGYTF. V is TRBV5-6 and J is TRBJ1-2; possibly TRBD1 for D (5 bases). Trimming took off 0 bases at V and 3 bases at J, with 9 bases between the two ends. This CDR3 is 14 amino acids long. Germline CDR1 reads SGHDT; CDR2 reads YYEEEE.

This clonotype was counted many times. The chain combines TRBV28 with TRBJ2-3, with D tentatively TRBD1 (6 bases). The CDR3 contains 14 residues. Looked up from germline, CDR1 is MDHEN and CDR2 is SYDVKM. The V gene lost 2 bases and the J gene lost 1 base, with 7 bases spanning the gap. CDR3 sequence: CASSLGQRTDTQYF. For the CDR3, the DNA is TGTGCCAGCAGTTTAGGACAGCGCACAGATACGCAGTATTTT.

This clonotype was found many times. This chain uses TRBV5-6 with TRBJ1-1, with D hard to call. Germline lookup yields CDR1 SGHDT and CDR2 YYEEEE. The V end lost 2 bases, the J end lost 3 bases, and 14 bases lay between the germline ends. The CDR3 totals 15 residues. The CDR3 sequence is CASSLTWTSDTEAFF. CDR3 in DNA: TGTGCCAGCAGCTTAACCTGGACCTCGGACACTGAAGCTTTCTTT.

This clonotype was detected many times. The chain recombines TRBV28 with TRBJ2-1; D remains ambiguous. This CDR3 has 12 residues. Germline V gives CDR1 MDHEN, CDR2 SYDVKM. V dropped 5 bases and J dropped 7 bases, with 9 bases sitting between them. CDR3 sequence: CASSGQENEQFF. CDR3 nucleotides: TGTGCCAGCAGTGGGCAGGAAAATGAGCAGTTCTTC.

As to this clonotype: The junction departs from germline at one end; a sequencing error may be responsible. The chain recombines TRBV10-2 with TRBJ1-6; 8 nucleotides align to TRBD1. This CDR3 has 15 amino acids. CDR1 is WSHSY, CDR2 SAAADI, per germline. The CDR3 DNA sequence: TGCGCCAGCAGTCCCCTGACAGGGGAAGGTTCACCCCTCAACTTT. Protein: CASSPLTGEGSPLNF.

This clonotype was found many times. The V and J genes are TRBV5-8 and TRBJ2-5; the D gene could be TRBD1 or TRBD2 (5 bases each). The V and J ends lost 1 base and 4 bases respectively, with 14 bases between them. This CDR3 region has 15 residues. The germline V gene encodes CDR1 SGHTS and CDR2 YDEGEE. CDR3 residues: CASSLSGRNSETQYF. As DNA, the CDR3 is TGTGCCAGCAGCTTGTCGGGACGGAATTCAGAGACCCAGTACTTC.

This clonotype has ten or more counts. CDR3 region: CASSFRGLGYEQFF. CDR3 sequence (DNA): TGTGCCAGCAGTTTCCGGGGGTTAGGGTATGAGCAGTTCTTC. This chain uses TRBV12-3 or TRBV12-4 with TRBJ2-1, with a weak D call TRBD2 (6 bases). The CDR3 runs to 14 residues. Trimming took off 3 bases at V and 8 bases at J, with 14 bases between the two ends.

Worth noting for this clonotype: A much larger clone is a single base away; this may be a read error. V gene TRBV27 combines with J gene TRBJ1-6; no firm D call. Germline V gives CDR1 MNHEY, CDR2 SMNVEV (reference sequence). The CDR3 sequence is 13 residues long. CDR3 bases: TGTGCCAGCAGTTTATTAGGAGATTCACCCCTCAACTTT. Protein sequence: CASSLLGDSPLNF.

This clonotype was seen at least ten times. The chain recombines TRBV10-3 with TRBJ2-1, with D possibly called TRBD1 or TRBD2 (6 bases each). Trimming left V 3 bases short and J 6 bases short, with 18 bases between. This CDR3 is built from 16 residues. The germline gives CDR1 ENHRY, CDR2 SYGVKD. CDR3 coding DNA: TGTGCCATCAGTGAAGGGGGGCGGGGCAGCCGCAATGAGCAGTTCTTC. Protein product: CAISEGGRGSRNEQFF.